These 31 T cell receptor beta chains share one sample of origin, sequenced in a study of shared clonotypes between healthy human individuals. Using immunoSEQ multiplex PCR, the repertoire was profiled, and TCRdb retains in-frame clones only, with some absent. The repertoire consists of roughly 1 million clones, with 70% to 80% occurring once and the leading ten covering 0.5% to 0.6%. Input material: memory CD4+ T cells from PBMCs. Documented subset: CD45RA-negative fraction. The receptors stem from a man aged 18 to 30 in good health. Some clones in this sample may be carry-over from other donors' samples.

There are a few counts of this clone. The sample contains more than one DNA sequence encoding this CDR3. This rearrangement joins TRBV5-4 to TRBJ2-2; TRBD1 matches at 8 bases. Looked up from germline, CDR1 is SGHNT and CDR2 is YYREEE (reference sequence). The CDR3 sequence is 15 residues long. J gave up 4 bases and V 4 bases, and 6 bases lay outside the gene matches. The DNA for the CDR3 is TGTGCCAGCAGCCGCGGACAGGGCGGCACCGGGGAGCTGTTTTTT. Translating it yields CASSRGQGGTGELFF.

The V and J genes are TRBV11-3 and TRBJ2-1, with D maybe TRBD2 (6 bases). Germline CDR1 reads SGHNT; CDR2 reads YENEEA. The CDR3 loop spans 13 amino acids. Between the trimmed V and J ends, which lost 7 bases and 7 bases, there was a span of 14 bases. The DNA for the CDR3 is TGTGCCAGCACCCCGGCGCGGGATAATGAGCAGTTCTTC. This sequence encodes CASTPARDNEQFF.

The V call is TRBV4-1, the J call TRBJ2-1; the D is unclear. The CDR3 is made up of 15 amino acids. V was trimmed by 5 bases and J by 0 bases, leaving 11 bases between them. Per the germline V gene, CDR1 is MGHRA and CDR2 is YSYEKL. The CDR3 region has the DNA TGCGCCAGCAGCGTATCGGTTAGCTCCTACAATGAGCAGTTCTTC. It is translated as CASSVSVSSYNEQFF.

V is TRBV7-2 and J is TRBJ1-2; no clear D. The germline CDR1 and CDR2 sequences are SGHTA and FQGNSA. Trimming left V 4 bases short and J 7 bases short, with 10 bases between. CDR3 size: 12 residues. The CDR3 loop is CASSSRAGGYTF. CDR3 nucleotide sequence: TGTGCCAGCAGCTCCCGGGCCGGTGGCTACACCTTC.

The V call is TRBV2, the J call TRBJ1-1; D unresolved. The germline CDR1 and CDR2 sequences are SNHLY and FYNNEI. The CDR3 runs to 12 residues. V shed 3 bases and J shed 7 bases, with 9 bases lying between them. For the CDR3, the DNA is TGTGCCAGCAGTGAGGTGGCGGGTGAAGCTTTCTTT. Residues: CASSEVAGEAFF.

The chain joins TRBV5-1 to TRBJ1-2, with 9 positions matching TRBD1. The V and J ends lost 2 bases and 8 bases, in that order; junction bases with no gene match: 13. This CDR3 has 16 residues. Germline values: CDR1 SGHRS, CDR2 YFSETQ. CDR3 sequence: CASSLRDRVLLVGYTF. CDR3 nucleotides: TGCGCCAGCAGCTTACGGGACAGGGTACTTCTCGTCGGCTACACCTTC.

This rearrangement joins TRBV2 to TRBJ1-2; no clear D. The CDR3 is 13 amino acids. Trimming left V 6 bases short and J 8 bases short, with 16 bases between. Germline CDR1 is SNHLY and CDR2 is FYNNEI. This CDR3 is CASSADRFQGYTF. The CDR3 DNA sequence: TGTGCCAGCAGCGCCGACCGATTCCAGGGCTACACCTTC.

V gene TRBV5-1 combines with J gene TRBJ2-7, with 12 bases lining up with TRBD2. The germline V gene has CDR1 SGHRS and CDR2 YFSETQ. The CDR3 is 16 residues long. The V gene end was trimmed by 0 bases and the J gene end by 5 bases; junction bases not matched to a gene: 6. Here the CDR3 DNA reads TGCGCCAGCAGCTTGGGATCTAGCGGGAGGGTTCACGAGCAGTACTTC. As protein: CASSLGSSGRVHEQYF.

This clone has just one count. This CDR3 reads CASSQLRTQYF. The CDR3 DNA sequence: TGCGCCAGCAGCCAGTTGCGGACCCAGTACTTC. The gene calls are TRBV4-3 and TRBJ2-5; D gene unclear. Trimming left V 3 bases short and J 7 bases short, with 6 bases between. From germline, CDR1 is LGHNA and CDR2 YSLEER. This CDR3 has 11 amino acids.

The gene calls are TRBV29-1 and TRBJ2-3, with a weak D call TRBD1 (5 bases). Trimming took off 4 bases at V and 4 bases at J, with 9 bases between the two ends. The CDR3 runs 12 residues. CDR1 and CDR2 from the germline V gene are SQVTM and ANQGSEA. The DNA for the CDR3 is TGCAGCGTTGTATTAGGGGCAGATACGCAGTATTTT. Amino acid sequence: CSVVLGADTQYF.

The genes are TRBV5-1 and TRBJ2-1; 12 bases map to TRBD2. Trimming at V came to 1 base and at J to 5 bases, leaving 7 bases not matched to a gene. The CDR3 has 17 residues. Germline V gene lookup returns CDR1 SGHRS and CDR2 YFSETQ. DNA of the CDR3: TGCGCCAGCAGCTTGTTAACTAGCGGGAGGTCCGACAATGAGCAGTTCTTC. Amino acids: CASSLLTSGRSDNEQFF.

This clone was picked up a small number of times. This may be a read error, as it is one base from a much larger clone. The genes are TRBV6-1 and TRBJ1-1; weak D call: TRBD1 (5 bases). V dropped 5 bases and J dropped 1 base, with 8 bases sitting between them. This CDR3 spans 13 amino acids. The germline V gene encodes CDR1 MNHNS and CDR2 SASEGT. For the CDR3, the DNA is TGTGCCAGCAGTTGGGACGGGAACACTGAAGCTTTCTTT. Protein: CASSWDGNTEAFF.

The rearrangement joins TRBV7-3 to TRBJ1-1, with D tentatively TRBD1 (5 bases). The CDR3 has 14 amino acids. Germline values: CDR1 SGHTA, CDR2 FQGTGA. V lost 5 bases and J lost 4, with 14 bases in between. The CDR3 nucleotides are TGTGCCAGCAGCCATTCGGGGGTGGGCACTGAAGCTTTCTTT. Translation gives CASSHSGVGTEAFF.

This clone has only a few counts. J is TRBJ1-2 and V is TRBV18, with unresolved D. CDR3 length: 14 amino acids. Per the germline V gene, CDR1 is KGHSH and CDR2 is LQKENI. The V end lost 3 bases, the J end lost 4 bases, and 12 bases lay between the germline ends. The CDR3 sequence: CASSPTTVPYGYTF. The CDR3 DNA is TGTGCCAGCTCACCTACGACGGTTCCCTATGGCTACACCTTC. The entire variable domain, with the rest obtained from reference TRBV18 and TRBJ1-2, is as follows: NAGVMQNPRHLVRRRGQEARLRCSPMKGHSHVYWYRQLPEEGLKFMVYLQKENIIDESGMPKERFSAEFPKEGPSILRIQQVVRGDSAAYFCASSPTTVPYGYTFGSGTRLTVV.

This clone was seen at least ten times. The chain joins TRBV7-8 to TRBJ2-2; 7 positions match TRBD2. From germline, CDR1 is SGHVS and CDR2 FQNEAQ. The CDR3 contains 15 residues. V trimming: 7 bases; J trimming: 3 bases; junction bases outside the gene matches: 8. CDR3 in DNA: TGTGCCAGCACCCTGGGAGGGTATCACACCGGGGAGCTGTTTTTT. As protein: CASTLGGYHTGELFF.

The rearrangement joins TRBV18 to TRBJ2-1; TRBD2 aligns across 7 bases. Germline CDR1 KGHSH, CDR2 LQKENI. The CDR3 spans 17 residues. V gave up 0 bases and J gave up 4 bases; unmatched junction bases: 9. CDR3 coding DNA: TGTGCCAGCTCACCACCACGGCGGGAGCGGATATACAATGAGCAGTTCTTC. Translation: CASSPPRRERIYNEQFF.

In the case of this clone: Other DNA sequences within the sample encode an identical CDR3. J is TRBJ2-3 and V is TRBV5-1; D is perhaps TRBD1 (6 bases). This CDR3 has 14 residues. V lost 0 bases and J lost 2, with 7 bases in between. Germline CDR1 SGHRS, CDR2 YFSETQ. DNA for the CDR3: TGCGCCAGCAGCTTGGCAGGGGCCACAGATACGCAGTATTTT. Its translation is CASSLAGATDTQYF.

This chain joins TRBV30 and TRBJ1-3; the D gene is possibly TRBD1 (6 bases). The CDR3 totals 17 residues. Trimming cost V 3 bases and J 1 base, with 19 bases left between them. Germline loops: CDR1 GTSNPN, CDR2 SVGIG (reference sequence). The CDR3 coding sequence is TGTGCCTGGAGCGCAAGTTTGGGGGGCAGGTCTGGAAACACCATATATTTT. Translation gives CAWSASLGGRSGNTIYF.

This clone occurred once. Being one base from a much bigger clone, this may be a read error. The rearrangement joins TRBV11-1 to TRBJ1-1; D might be TRBD1 (5 bases). V was trimmed by 7 bases and J by 1 base, leaving 10 bases between them. Germline V gene sequence: CDR1 SGHAT, CDR2 FQDESV (reference sequence). The CDR3 loop spans 13 amino acids. The CDR3, as DNA: TGTGCCAGCACCTTGACAGCGAACACTGAAGCTTTCTTT. Protein sequence: CASTLTANTEAFF.

The chain links TRBV6-1 to TRBJ2-3; 7 bases agree with TRBD2. This CDR3 region has 13 residues. V lost 7 bases and J lost 4; bases outside the gene matches: 5. From germline, CDR1 is MNHNS and CDR2 SASEGT. The CDR3 is CASTQAGADTQYF. The CDR3, as DNA: TGTGCCAGCACCCAGGCGGGGGCAGATACGCAGTATTTT.

This chain joins TRBV9 and TRBJ2-5, with D possibly matching TRBD1 (5 bases). Germline CDR1 reads SGDLS; CDR2 reads YYNGEE. V was shortened by 2 bases and J by 10 bases, with 12 bases between the two germline ends. This CDR3 is 12 amino acids long. This chain's CDR3 is CASSVEWGHQYF. The CDR3 nucleotides are TGTGCCAGCAGCGTTGAATGGGGCCACCAGTACTTC.

V gene TRBV27 combines with J gene TRBJ2-3, with D maybe TRBD2 (5 bases). The CDR3 has 15 amino acids. In germline, CDR1 is MNHEY, CDR2 SMNVEV (reference sequence). V was pared by 4 bases and J by 2 bases, with 13 bases between. CDR3 region: CASSYDYQNTDTQYF. The CDR3 DNA is TGTGCCAGCAGTTATGACTACCAAAACACAGATACGCAGTATTTT.

The chain has TRBV19 and TRBJ2-7; possible D gene TRBD1, 5 bases. V was trimmed by 9 bases and J by 0 bases, leaving 18 bases between them. The length of the CDR3 is 15 residues. Germline V gene lookup returns CDR1 LNHDA and CDR2 SQIVND (reference sequence). The CDR3 coding sequence is TGTGCCAGCCGCCATTGGGGCGATAACTCCTACGAGCAGTACTTC. Translating gives CASRHWGDNSYEQYF.

In nucleotides, the CDR3 is TGTGCCAGTAGCCTGCAGGGGTTCTCTGAAGCTTTCTTT. As protein: CASSLQGFSEAFF. The chain recombines TRBV19 with TRBJ1-1, with a weak D call TRBD1 (6 bases). Deletions cut 6 bases from V and 6 bases from J, with 14 bases between. Germline assignment: CDR1 LNHDA and CDR2 SQIVND (reference sequence). The CDR3 has 13 residues.

The chain is built from TRBV10-2 and TRBJ1-5; no reliable D call. In germline, CDR1 is WSHSY, CDR2 SAAADI. This CDR3 contains 12 residues. V was shortened by 3 bases and J by 6 bases, with 6 bases between the two germline ends. The chain's CDR3 is CASSDMSQPQHF. The DNA of the CDR3 is TGCGCCAGCAGTGACATGAGTCAGCCCCAGCATTTT.

The chain employs TRBV10-1 and TRBJ2-1, with D possibly being TRBD2 (5 bases). Germline V gene data show CDR1 as WNHNN and CDR2 as SYGVQD (reference sequence). The CDR3 totals 13 residues. The V and J ends lost 2 bases and 9 bases respectively, with 11 bases between them. CDR3 bases: TGCGCCAGCAGTGAGGGAGGAAACGGTGAGCAGTTCTTC. Translation gives CASSEGGNGEQFF.

The gene calls are TRBV5-6 and TRBJ2-1, with 9 bases fitting TRBD2. The CDR3 has 15 residues. Trimming removed 0 bases from V and 7 bases from J; junction bases left unmatched: 5. Germline assignment: CDR1 SGHDT and CDR2 YYEEEE. CDR3: CASSLGRTSVNEQFF. CDR3 nucleotides: TGTGCCAGCAGCTTGGGGCGGACTAGCGTAAATGAGCAGTTCTTC.

V and J are TRBV6-5 and TRBJ1-2; D not resolved. Germline CDR1 and CDR2: MNHEY and SVGAGI. CDR3 size: 13 residues. Deletions cut 5 bases from V and 0 bases from J, with 7 bases between. The DNA for the CDR3 is TGTGCCAGCAGTGTGACTCCTAACTATGGCTACACCTTC. Residues: CASSVTPNYGYTF.

This clone was counted only a few times. The chain recombines TRBV5-1 with TRBJ2-1; D is unresolved. This CDR3 is 15 amino acids long. V was cut by 4 bases and J by 4 bases, with 15 bases left in between. CDR1 and CDR2 from the germline V gene are SGHRS and YFSETQ. This CDR3 is CASSLESASYNEQFF. CDR3 sequence (DNA): TGCGCCAGCAGCCTTGAGTCTGCCTCTTACAATGAGCAGTTCTTC. Based on the CDR3 plus reference TRBV5-1 and TRBJ2-1, the full variable domain is KAGVTQTPRYLIKTRGQQVTLSCSPISGHRSVSWYQQTPGQGLQFLFEYFSETQRNKGNFPGRFSGRQFSNSRSEMNVSTLELGDSALYLCASSLESASYNEQFFGPGTRLTVL.

This clone was observed a few times. V usage is TRBV6-5 and J usage is TRBJ2-5; D is uncertain. The germline gives CDR1 MNHEY, CDR2 SVGAGI. There are 11 residues in the CDR3. Trimming left V 2 bases short and J 6 bases short, with 4 bases between. CDR3 nucleotide sequence: TGTGCCAGCAGTTACCTCCAGACCCAGTACTTC. This sequence encodes CASSYLQTQYF.

V gene TRBV5-6 combines with J gene TRBJ2-3; D is unclear. The germline V gene has CDR1 SGHDT and CDR2 YYEEEE. The CDR3 is made up of 16 amino acids. The ends were cut back, 0 bases at V and 0 bases at J, with 11 bases in the middle. In DNA, the CDR3 is TGTGCCAGCAGCTTGGCAGTCCTAGATAGCACAGATACGCAGTATTTT. Translated: CASSLAVLDSTDTQYF.